This T cell receptor beta chain comes out of a study of T cells in narcolepsy. The study, taken as a whole, reports: HCRT-specific and TRIB2-specific autoreactive clonotypes appeared among same-patient CSF and blood CD4+ clonotypes.

In germline, CDR1 is SGHRS, CDR2 YFSETQ. V dropped 0 bases and J dropped 4 bases, with 9 bases sitting between them. The CDR3 contains 14 residues. The method was immunoSEQ multiplex PCR; TCRdb's version includes in-frame clones alone and lacks a portion of them. The sample consists of tens of thousands of clones, about nine tenths of them appearing once. Worth noting for this clone: The antigen is not known.

The chain has TRBV5-1 and TRBJ2-3; D not certain. Sequences were obtained from CD45RA- memory CD4+ T cells from PBMCs. The origin of this receptor is a human donor with narcolepsy. The DNA for the CDR3 is TGCGCCAGCAGCTTGGCGTCCGTCGCAGATACGCAGTATTTT. This sequence encodes CASSLASVADTQYF.